A single sample is the source of the 8 T cell receptor beta chains below, sequenced in a study of CXCR3-negative and CXCR3-positive naive CD8 T cells. Notes on the study in general: More hydrophobic TRB CDR3s were found in CXCR3-positive naive cells than in CXCR3-negative naive cells.

Their antigen targets remain unknown. Carrying UMI labels, the TRB cDNA libraries were prepared through 5' RACE. After re-calling the 5' RACE reads, TCRdb lists one entry per CDR3 protein, DNA absent. The sample holds under 150,000 distinct CDR3 sequences. The specimen was naive CXCR3+ CD8+ T cells from blood. Indicated subset: CD45RO-CCR7+CD27+CD95- naive CD8+ T cells expressing CXCR3 (TNR3+). These TCRs come from a human donor in good health. Some clones in this sample may be carry-over from other donors' samples.

The chain uses TRBV15 and TRBJ1-4; TCRdb's D gene call, TRBD1, goes unchecked for lack of DNA. CDR3 size: 16 residues. The V gene's germline CDR1 is LNHNV and CDR2 YYDKDF (reference sequence). The CDR3 loop is CATSSLAGRPNEKLFF.

The chain joins TRBV20-1 to TRBJ2-7. The CDR3 length is 14 residues. Germline CDR1 reads DFQATT; CDR2 reads SNEGSKA (reference sequence). The CDR3 protein is CSASEIGYPYEQYF.

This rearrangement joins TRBV20-1 to TRBJ2-4; TCRdb's D call, TRBD1, is unchecked because there is no DNA. This CDR3 spans 12 amino acids. The germline V gene has CDR1 DFQATT and CDR2 SNEGSKA (reference sequence). This CDR3 reads CSARLGLDIQYF.

The chain carries TRBV5-5 and TRBJ2-1; TCRdb calls TRBD1, which cannot be checked without DNA. The germline gives CDR1 SGHKS, CDR2 YYEKEE (reference sequence). This CDR3 spans 12 amino acids. The CDR3 loop is CASSNLRDEQFF.

The chain links TRBV28 to TRBJ2-1; as DNA is missing, the TRBD2 call by TCRdb cannot be tested. In germline, CDR1 is MDHEN, CDR2 SYDVKM. The CDR3 is 18 residues long. The CDR3 sequence: CASSPFTSGSPGYNEQFF.

V usage is TRBV11-2 and J usage is TRBJ1-2; TCRdb's assignment of TRBD1 cannot be checked, as there is no DNA. The CDR3 is 15 amino acids. Germline loops: CDR1 SGHAT, CDR2 FQNNGV. CDR3: CASSLGGQGNYGYTF.

The chain couples TRBV30 to TRBJ2-7; TCRdb returns TRBD2, unconfirmable since there is no DNA. Germline loops: CDR1 GTSNPN, CDR2 SVGIG (reference sequence). This CDR3 has 13 amino acids. The CDR3 protein is CAWRELDSYEQYF.

CDR3 residues: CSVGGGSYSEQYF. This rearrangement joins TRBV29-1 to TRBJ2-7; TCRdb indicates TRBD2, and absent DNA this call remains unverified. This CDR3 has 13 amino acids. CDR1 and CDR2 (germline): SQVTM, ANQGSEA.